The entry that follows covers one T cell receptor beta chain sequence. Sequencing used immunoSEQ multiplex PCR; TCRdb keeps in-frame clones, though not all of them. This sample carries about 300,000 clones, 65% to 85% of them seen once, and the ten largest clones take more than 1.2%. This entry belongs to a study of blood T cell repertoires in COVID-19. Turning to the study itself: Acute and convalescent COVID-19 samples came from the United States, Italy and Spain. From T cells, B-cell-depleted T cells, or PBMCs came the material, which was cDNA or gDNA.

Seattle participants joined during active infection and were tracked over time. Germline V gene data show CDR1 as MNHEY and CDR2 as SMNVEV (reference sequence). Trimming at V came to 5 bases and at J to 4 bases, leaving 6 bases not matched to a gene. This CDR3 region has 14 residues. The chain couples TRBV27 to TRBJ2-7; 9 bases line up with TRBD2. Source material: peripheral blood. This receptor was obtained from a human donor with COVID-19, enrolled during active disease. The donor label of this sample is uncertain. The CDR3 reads CASSATSGLYEQYF. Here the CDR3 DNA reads TGTGCCAGCAGTGCGACTAGCGGTTTATACGAGCAGTACTTC.